This T cell receptor (beta chain) was sequenced during a study of T-cell memory formation after mild COVID-19. Study-wide results and caveats: Some SARS-CoV-2-responding clones were already detected in memory before infection. Shrinking CD4+ clones resided mostly in CM and EM, and CD8+ ones in EMRA. Later expanders leaned CD4+, whereas day 15 to 85 contracting clones were balanced CD4/CD8.

In this sample, this clonotype turned up a few times. Its antigen is not identified. Amplification by 5'RACE using constant-segment primers produced TCR alpha and TCR beta cDNA libraries that carried sample barcodes and UMIs. From the 5' RACE reads, TCRdb called clonotypes with MiXCR, one entry per CDR3 protein. This table holds around 200,000 distinct CDR3 sequences, about a fifth found once. Looked up from germline, CDR1 is MNHEY and CDR2 is SVGAGI. The V gene lost 4 bases and the J gene lost 8 bases, with 17 bases spanning the gap. The CDR3 length is 14 residues. This TCR came from a man between 18 and 35 years old who had mild COVID-19 (a few samples of this study predate the infection). Cell type and time point are not known. Sequencing input: PBMCs or a T cell subset sorted from them (not recorded which). The V and J genes are TRBV6-5 and TRBJ1-2; D gene uncertain. In nucleotides, the CDR3 is TGTGCCAGCAGTTCCGACTCGCCCACGAGGGGCTACACCTTC. Encoded protein: CASSSDSPTRGYTF.